A single sample gave rise to the 11 T cell receptor beta chains below, sequenced in a study of neoadjuvant anti-PD-1 for oral cavity cancer. Generated by immunoSEQ multiplex PCR, the TCRdb table keeps only in-frame clones and is missing some. The sample yields tens of thousands of clones, under 85% seen once. The input for sequencing was PBMCs, taken before nivolumab (anti-PD-1) treatment. The receptors shown here come from a person between 40 and 85 years old with oral cavity squamous cell carcinoma.

This clone was seen only a few times. J is TRBJ2-1 and V is TRBV15; the D is unclear. Trimming pared 2 bases from V and 1 base from J, leaving 9 bases between. This CDR3 contains 15 residues. The germline gives CDR1 LNHNV, CDR2 YYDKDF (reference sequence). The CDR3 sequence: CATSRSYGSYNEQFF. The DNA of the CDR3 is TGTGCCACCAGCAGATCTTACGGTTCCTACAATGAGCAGTTCTTC.

CDR3 sequence (DNA): TGTGCCAGCAGATCGACTAGGAACACCGGGGAGCTGTTTTTT. Amino acid sequence: CASRSTRNTGELFF. The J gene is TRBJ2-2, the V gene TRBV6-1; a possible D gene is TRBD2 (6 bases). Germline V CDR1 and CDR2: MNHNS, SASEGT. V lost 6 bases and J 1 base, leaving 9 bases between the germline ends. This CDR3 comprises 14 residues.

The chain joins TRBV5-1 to TRBJ2-5; D not certain. V was clipped by 0 bases and J by 5 bases, with 2 bases between them. CDR3 length equals 11 residues. Germline V gives CDR1 SGHRS, CDR2 YFSETQ. Written as DNA, the CDR3 is TGCGCCAGCAGCTTGGATGAGACCCAGTACTTC. Its protein product is CASSLDETQYF.

The V call is TRBV9, the J call TRBJ2-2, with D perhaps matching TRBD1 (6 bases). The CDR3 totals 14 residues. Germline V gene lookup returns CDR1 SGDLS and CDR2 YYNGEE. The ends were cut back, 7 bases at V and 4 bases at J, with 14 bases in the middle. CDR3 protein: CASGSGTFTGELFF. The DNA for the CDR3 is TGTGCCAGCGGGTCCGGGACATTCACCGGGGAGCTGTTTTTT.

This sequence joins TRBV5-1 and TRBJ2-3, with TRBD2 matching 12 bases. The V and J ends lost 4 bases and 4 bases, in that order; junction bases with no gene match: 7. The CDR3 runs to 16 residues. Germline V gene data show CDR1 as SGHRS and CDR2 as YFSETQ. CDR3 protein: CASSPRTSGNSDTQYF. CDR3 sequence (DNA): TGCGCCAGCAGCCCGCGGACTAGCGGGAATTCAGATACGCAGTATTTT.

The chain recombines TRBV6-1 with TRBJ2-2; weak D call: TRBD2 (6 bases). Germline CDR1 is MNHNS and CDR2 is SASEGT. The CDR3 spans 18 residues. Trimming left V 1 base short and J 0 bases short, with 15 bases between. CDR3 sequence (DNA): TGTGCCAGCAGTGAAGGGACTAACAGGCTCACGAACACCGGGGAGCTGTTTTTT. Its protein is CASSEGTNRLTNTGELFF.

The table lists this clone with a few counts. V gene TRBV7-6 combines with J gene TRBJ1-2; 8 bases are a match to TRBD1. The CDR3 is 14 amino acids. CDR1 and CDR2 from the germline V gene are SGHVS and FNYEAQ. V shed 5 bases, J shed 4 bases, and the junction held 6 bases outside the gene matches. The CDR3: CASSPRTGSYGYTF. The CDR3 bases are TGTGCCAGCAGCCCGAGGACAGGGTCCTATGGCTACACCTTC.

This chain uses TRBV7-3 with TRBJ2-5; 9 bases are a match to TRBD2. With V trimmed by 6 bases and J by 5 bases, 7 bases remained unmatched. This CDR3 region has 14 residues. The germline V gene encodes CDR1 SGHTA and CDR2 FQGTGA. CDR3 residues: CASSRSGRGETQYF. CDR3 bases: TGTGCCAGCAGTCGTAGCGGGAGAGGGGAGACCCAGTACTTC.

V and J are TRBV6-1 and TRBJ2-5, with TRBD2 matching 11 bases. Trimming at V came to 5 bases and at J to 5 bases, leaving 7 bases not matched to a gene. In germline, CDR1 is MNHNS, CDR2 SASEGT. CDR3 length: 15 residues. Written as DNA, the CDR3 is TGTGCCAGCAGTATACTAGCGGGGGATGAGGAGACCCAGTACTTC. Amino acid sequence: CASSILAGDEETQYF.

The J gene is TRBJ2-2, the V gene TRBV28; 11 bases map to TRBD2. This CDR3 has 16 amino acids. Unmatched junction bases numbered 5, after V lost 4 bases and J lost 4 bases. In germline, CDR1 is MDHEN, CDR2 SYDVKM. In DNA, the CDR3 is TGTGCCAGCAGTTCCGGGACTAGCGGAGGCACCGGGGAGCTGTTTTTT. Translated: CASSSGTSGGTGELFF.

This sequence joins TRBV5-4 and TRBJ1-3; no reliable D call. This CDR3 has 16 amino acids. Germline loops: CDR1 SGHNT, CDR2 YYREEE (reference sequence). V lost 1 base, J lost 0 bases, and 11 bases lay in between. Here the CDR3 reads CASSLWGSSSGNTIYF. The CDR3 DNA is TGTGCCAGCAGCTTGTGGGGTTCGAGCTCTGGAAACACCATATATTTT.